This T cell receptor (beta chain) originates from a study of early T cells in non-severe SARS-CoV-2 infection. This CDR3 spans 16 amino acids. V lost 4 bases and J 5 bases, leaving 20 bases between the germline ends. The germline gives CDR1 LGHDT, CDR2 YNNKEL (reference sequence). Individual cDNA molecules received unique molecular identifiers. TCRdb redid the calling of the 5' RACE reads with MiXCR, one entry per CDR3 protein. The table has 30,000 to 45,000 distinct CDR3 sequences, 5.8% seen once. This clonotype was counted many times. The origin of this receptor is an adult who was a healthcare worker with PCR-confirmed SARS-CoV-2 infection or an uninfected control (not recorded which). This chain joins TRBV3-1 and TRBJ1-1; tentative D call: TRBD1 (5 bases). The sample comprised whole blood. The CDR3 here is CASSPRGQGGRTEAFF. The CDR3 region has the DNA TGTGCCAGCAGCCCCCGCGGGCAGGGCGGGAGGACTGAAGCTTTCTTT.